The TCR beta chain described here comes from a study of beta chain features in type 1 diabetes. All of the isolated RNA was reverse transcribed, so expressed TCRB transcripts were sequenced. Here immunoSEQ multiplex PCR was the method, and the copy in TCRdb shows in-frame clones only, minus some. The sample consists of roughly 180,000 clones, about 13% of them appearing once. The sample comprised central memory CD4+ T cells from blood. This clonotype was obtained from a woman younger than 35 in good health.

CDR3 region: CASSLRQGTSYEQYF. The CDR3 DNA reads as TGCGCCAGCAGCTTGAGACAGGGGACCTCCTACGAGCAGTACTTC. This chain uses TRBV5-1 with TRBJ2-7, with 8 bases lining up with TRBD1. The CDR3 loop spans 15 amino acids. The germline V gene encodes CDR1 SGHRS and CDR2 YFSETQ. Trimming took 1 base from V and 0 from J; bases not matched to a gene: 3.